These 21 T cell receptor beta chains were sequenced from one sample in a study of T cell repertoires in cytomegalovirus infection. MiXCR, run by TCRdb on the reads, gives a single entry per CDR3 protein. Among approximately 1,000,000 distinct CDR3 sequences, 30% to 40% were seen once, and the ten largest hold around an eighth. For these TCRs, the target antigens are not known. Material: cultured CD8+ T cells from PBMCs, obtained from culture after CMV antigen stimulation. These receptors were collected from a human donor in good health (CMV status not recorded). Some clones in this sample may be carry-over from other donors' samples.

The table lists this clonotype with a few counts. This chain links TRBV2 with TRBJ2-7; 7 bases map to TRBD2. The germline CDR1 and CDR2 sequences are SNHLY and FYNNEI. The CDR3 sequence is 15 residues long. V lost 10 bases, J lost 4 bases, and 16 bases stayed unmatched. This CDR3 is CANEVTSSGVYEQYV. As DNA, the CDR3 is TGTGCCAACGAGGTGACTTCAAGCGGGGTTTACGAGCAGTACGTC.

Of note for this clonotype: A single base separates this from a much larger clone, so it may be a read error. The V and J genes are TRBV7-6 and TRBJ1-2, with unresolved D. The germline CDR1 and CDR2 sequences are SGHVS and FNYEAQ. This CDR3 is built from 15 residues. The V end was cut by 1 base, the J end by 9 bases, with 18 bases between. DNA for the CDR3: TGTGCCAGCAGCTTAGGCTGGGGTGGTTCGGATCGCTACACCTTC. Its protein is CASSLGWGGSDRYTF. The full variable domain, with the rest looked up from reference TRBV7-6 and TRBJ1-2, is GAGVSQSPRYKVTKRGQDVALRCDPISGHVSLYWYRQALGQGPEFLTYFNYEAQQDKSGLPNDRFSAERPEGSISTLTIQRTEQRDSAMYRCASSLGWGGSDRYTFGSGTRLTVV.

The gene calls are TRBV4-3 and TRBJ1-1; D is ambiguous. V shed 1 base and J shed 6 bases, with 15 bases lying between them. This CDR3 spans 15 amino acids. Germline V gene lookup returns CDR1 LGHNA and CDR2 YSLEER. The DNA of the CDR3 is TGCGCCAGCAGCCAAGCCCTGCCGGGGATGTCTGAAGCTTTCTTT. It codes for CASSQALPGMSEAFF.

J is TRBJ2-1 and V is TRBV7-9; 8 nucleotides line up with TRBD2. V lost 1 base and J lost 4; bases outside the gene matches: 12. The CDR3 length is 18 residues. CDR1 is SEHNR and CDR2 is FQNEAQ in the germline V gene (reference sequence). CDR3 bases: TGTGCCAGCAGCTTAGAGGGTAGGCGGGGGGTATCGTACAATGAGCAGTTCTTC. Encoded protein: CASSLEGRRGVSYNEQFF.

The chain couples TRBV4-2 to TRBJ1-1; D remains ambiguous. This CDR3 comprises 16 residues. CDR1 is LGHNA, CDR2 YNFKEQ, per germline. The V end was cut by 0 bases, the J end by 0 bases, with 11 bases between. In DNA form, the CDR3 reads TGTGCCAGCAGCCAAGATCCCCAGCCTATGAACACTGAAGCTTTCTTT. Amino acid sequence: CASSQDPQPMNTEAFF.

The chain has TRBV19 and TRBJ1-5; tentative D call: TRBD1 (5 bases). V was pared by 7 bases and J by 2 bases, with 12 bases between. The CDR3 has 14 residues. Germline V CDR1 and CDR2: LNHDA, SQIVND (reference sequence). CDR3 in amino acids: CASKGEGGNQPQHF. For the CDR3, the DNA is TGTGCCAGTAAAGGGGAAGGTGGCAATCAGCCCCAGCATTTT.

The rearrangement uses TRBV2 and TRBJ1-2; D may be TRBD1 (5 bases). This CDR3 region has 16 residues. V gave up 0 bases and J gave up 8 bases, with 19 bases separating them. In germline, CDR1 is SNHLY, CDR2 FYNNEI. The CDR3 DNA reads TGTGCCAGCAGTGAAGCCTGGGGGGAAGGGCCTGGAGGCTACACCTTC. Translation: CASSEAWGEGPGGYTF.

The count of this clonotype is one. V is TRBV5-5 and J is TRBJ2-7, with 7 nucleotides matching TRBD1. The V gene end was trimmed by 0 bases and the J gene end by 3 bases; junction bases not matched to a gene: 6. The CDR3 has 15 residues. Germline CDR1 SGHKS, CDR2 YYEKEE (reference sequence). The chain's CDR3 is CASSLAGTANYEQYF. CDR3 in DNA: TGTGCCAGCAGCTTGGCCGGGACAGCGAACTACGAGCAGTACTTC.

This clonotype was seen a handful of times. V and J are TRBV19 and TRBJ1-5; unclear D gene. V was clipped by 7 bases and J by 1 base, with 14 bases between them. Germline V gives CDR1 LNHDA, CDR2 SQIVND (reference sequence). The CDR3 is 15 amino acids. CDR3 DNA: TGTGCCAGTACCTTCTCACGCGGGAGCAATCAGCCCCAGCATTTT. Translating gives CASTFSRGSNQPQHF.

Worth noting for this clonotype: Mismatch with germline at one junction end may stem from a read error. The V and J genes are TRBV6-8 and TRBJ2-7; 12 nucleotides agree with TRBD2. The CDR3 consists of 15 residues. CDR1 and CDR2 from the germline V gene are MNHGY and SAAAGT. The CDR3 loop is CARSFLAGGQDEQYF. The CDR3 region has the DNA TGTGCCAGAAGTTTTCTAGCGGGGGGGCAAGACGAGCAGTACTTC.

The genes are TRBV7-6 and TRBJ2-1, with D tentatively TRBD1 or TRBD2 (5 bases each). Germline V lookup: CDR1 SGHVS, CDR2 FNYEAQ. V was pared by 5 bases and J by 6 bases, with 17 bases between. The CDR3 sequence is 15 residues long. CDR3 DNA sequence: TGTGCCAGCAGCCGGGGACGGTGGACCTCCAATGAGCAGTTCTTC. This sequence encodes CASSRGRWTSNEQFF. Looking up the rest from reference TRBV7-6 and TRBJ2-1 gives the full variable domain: GAGVSQSPRYKVTKRGQDVALRCDPISGHVSLYWYRQALGQGPEFLTYFNYEAQQDKSGLPNDRFSAERPEGSISTLTIQRTEQRDSAMYRCASSRGRWTSNEQFFGPGTRLTVL.

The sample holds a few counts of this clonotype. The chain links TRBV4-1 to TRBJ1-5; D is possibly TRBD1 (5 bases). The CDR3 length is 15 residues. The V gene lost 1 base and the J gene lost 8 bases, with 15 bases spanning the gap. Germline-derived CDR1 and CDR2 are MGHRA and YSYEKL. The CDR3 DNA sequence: TGCGCCAGCAGCCAAGGTGCAGGGCGCCCGGAGCCCCAGCATTTT. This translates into CASSQGAGRPEPQHF.

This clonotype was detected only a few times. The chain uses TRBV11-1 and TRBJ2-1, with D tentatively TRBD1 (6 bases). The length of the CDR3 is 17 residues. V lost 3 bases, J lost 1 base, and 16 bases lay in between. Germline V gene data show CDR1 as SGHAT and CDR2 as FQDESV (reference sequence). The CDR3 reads CASSFGQISYSYNEQFF. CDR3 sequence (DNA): TGTGCCAGCAGCTTCGGACAGATCTCATATTCCTACAATGAGCAGTTCTTC. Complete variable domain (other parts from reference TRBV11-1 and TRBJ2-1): EAEVAQSPRYKITEKSQAVAFWCDPISGHATLYWYRQILGQGPELLVQFQDESVVDDSQLPKDRFSAERLKGVDSTLKIQPAELGDSAMYLCASSFGQISYSYNEQFFGPGTRLTVL.

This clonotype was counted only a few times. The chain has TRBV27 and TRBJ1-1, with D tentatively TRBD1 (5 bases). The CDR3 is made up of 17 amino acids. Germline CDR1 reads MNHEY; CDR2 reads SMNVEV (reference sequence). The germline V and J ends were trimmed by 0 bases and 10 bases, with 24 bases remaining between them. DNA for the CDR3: TGTGCCAGCAGTTTATCGGGGGGGGGTACGCTGACAATCGGAGCTTTCTTT. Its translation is CASSLSGGGTLTIGAFF.

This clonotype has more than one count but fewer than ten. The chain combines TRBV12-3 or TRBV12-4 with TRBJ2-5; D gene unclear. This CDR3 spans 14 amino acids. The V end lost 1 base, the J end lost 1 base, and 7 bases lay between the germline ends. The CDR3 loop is CASSLDPFQETQYF. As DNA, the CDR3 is TGTGCCAGCAGTTTAGATCCATTCCAAGAGACCCAGTACTTC.

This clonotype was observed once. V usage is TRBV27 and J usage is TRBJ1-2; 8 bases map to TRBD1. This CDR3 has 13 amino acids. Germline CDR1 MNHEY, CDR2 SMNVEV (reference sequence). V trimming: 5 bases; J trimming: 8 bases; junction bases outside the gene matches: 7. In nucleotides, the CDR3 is TGTGCCAGCAGTACCGGACAGGGCGGGGGCTACACCTTC. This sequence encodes CASSTGQGGGYTF.

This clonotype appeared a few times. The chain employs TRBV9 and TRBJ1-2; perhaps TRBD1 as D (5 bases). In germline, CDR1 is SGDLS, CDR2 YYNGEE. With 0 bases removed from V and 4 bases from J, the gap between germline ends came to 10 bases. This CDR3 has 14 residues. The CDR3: CASSVGDASYGYTF. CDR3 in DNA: TGTGCCAGCAGCGTAGGGGACGCCAGCTATGGCTACACCTTC.

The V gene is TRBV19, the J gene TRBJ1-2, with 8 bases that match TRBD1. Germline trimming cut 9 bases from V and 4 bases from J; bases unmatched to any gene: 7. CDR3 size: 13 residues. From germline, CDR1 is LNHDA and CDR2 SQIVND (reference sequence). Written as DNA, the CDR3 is TGTGCCAGCACAGGGGGTGGGAGCTATGGCTACACCTTC. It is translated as CASTGGGSYGYTF.

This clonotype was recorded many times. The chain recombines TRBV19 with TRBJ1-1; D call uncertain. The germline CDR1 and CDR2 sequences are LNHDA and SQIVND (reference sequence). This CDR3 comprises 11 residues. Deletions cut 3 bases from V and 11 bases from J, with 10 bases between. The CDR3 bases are TGTGCCAGTAGTATCGGATCCTGGGCTTTCTTT. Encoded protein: CASSIGSWAFF.

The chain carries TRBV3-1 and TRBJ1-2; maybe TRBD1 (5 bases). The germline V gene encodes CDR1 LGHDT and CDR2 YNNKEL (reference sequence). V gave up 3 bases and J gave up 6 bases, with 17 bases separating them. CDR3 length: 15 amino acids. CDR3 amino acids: CASSQGRTLQDGYTF. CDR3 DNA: TGTGCCAGCAGCCAGGGACGGACTTTGCAAGATGGCTACACCTTC.

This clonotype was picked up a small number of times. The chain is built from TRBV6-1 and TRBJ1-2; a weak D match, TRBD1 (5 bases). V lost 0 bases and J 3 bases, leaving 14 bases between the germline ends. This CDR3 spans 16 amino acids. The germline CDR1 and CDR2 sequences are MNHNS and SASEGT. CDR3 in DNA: TGTGCCAGCAGTGAAGCGCGGGGCAGGTTCGACTATGGCTACACCTTC. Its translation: CASSEARGRFDYGYTF.